This is a list of T cell receptor beta chains from one sample in a study of T-cell reconstitution after alpha-beta-depleted transplantation in children. TCRdb called the PCR reads again in MiXCR, with one record for every CDR3 protein. The sample records 550,000 to 800,000 distinct CDR3 sequences, 10% to 15% being singletons. The sample consisted of PBMCs, taken before TCRalphabeta/CD19-depleted stem cell transplant. These receptors were taken from a girl aged 2-15 years with congenital amegakaryocytic thrombocytopenia, due to receive a stem cell transplant. The CDR3 runs from the conserved cysteine through the conserved F or W. D genes are given only for firm matches. Only some rows state a clone size, as once, few, many or a class for expanded clones.

>TRBV7-8|TRBJ2-3|-|-
CASSLYVAGSTDTQYF
TGTGCCAGCAGCCTCTACGTCGCGGGAAGCACAGATACGCAGTATTTT
>TRBV4-2|TRBJ2-5|many|TRBD2
CASSRGLAGEQETQYF
TGTGCCAGCAGCCGTGGACTAGCGGGAGAACAAGAGACCCAGTACTTC
>TRBV7-9|TRBJ2-7|few|TRBD2
CASRSITSGPYEQYF
TGTGCCAGCAGGTCCATAACTAGCGGACCCTACGAGCAGTACTTC
>TRBV2|TRBJ2-7|many|-
CASSLNVASSEQYF
TGTGCCAGCAGTCTGAACGTCGCCAGCTCAGAGCAGTACTTC
>TRBV20-1|TRBJ2-7|-|-
CSAPVGGDEQYF
TGCAGTGCCCCGGTAGGAGGGGACGAGCAGTACTTC
>TRBV20-1|TRBJ2-3|once|TRBD2
CSARRTSGTTDTQYF
TGCAGTGCTAGAAGGACTAGCGGGACCACAGATACGCAGTATTTT
>TRBV5-6|TRBJ2-3|few|-
CASSLAGMADTQYF
TGTGCCAGCAGCTTGGCCGGTATGGCAGATACGCAGTATTTT
>TRBV18|TRBJ1-5|-|-
CASSPDSAEPQHF
TGTGCCAGCTCACCGGACTCGGCAGAGCCCCAGCATTTT
>TRBV20-1|TRBJ2-1|many|TRBD2
CSAREWTSGRAGEQFF
TGCAGTGCTAGAGAATGGACTAGCGGGAGGGCAGGTGAGCAGTTCTTC
>TRBV2|TRBJ2-1|few|TRBD2
CASRASGGYNEQFF
TGTGCCAGCAGGGCTAGCGGGGGTTACAATGAGCAGTTCTTC
>TRBV25-1|TRBJ2-1|many|-
CASGTYHNEQFF
TGTGCCAGCGGGACCTACCACAATGAGCAGTTCTTC
>TRBV10-3|TRBJ2-2|many|-
CAIPSRKSTGELFF
TGTGCCATCCCTTCCCGAAAGTCCACCGGGGAGCTGTTTTTT
>TRBV30|TRBJ1-1|-|-
CAWSGGPYFDTEAFF
TGTGCCTGGAGTGGGGGACCGTACTTTGACACTGAAGCTTTCTTT
>TRBV5-1|TRBJ2-2|-|TRBD2
CASSQSGIKTGELFF
TGCGCCAGCAGCCAAAGCGGGATAAAGACCGGGGAGCTGTTTTTT
>TRBV12-3/TRBV12-4|TRBJ2-5|-|-
CASSLAQGGGTQYF
TGTGCCAGCAGTTTAGCCCAGGGTGGAGGGACCCAGTACTTC
>TRBV5-1|TRBJ1-4|-|-
CASSLVGQKNEKLFF
TGCGCCAGCAGCTTGGTCGGCCAGAAAAATGAAAAACTGTTTTTT
>TRBV2|TRBJ2-7|many|TRBD2
CASSEGLAGGGYEQYF
TGTGCCAGCAGTGAGGGACTAGCGGGAGGAGGCTACGAGCAGTACTTC
>TRBV10-3|TRBJ1-1|many|TRBD1
CATSQGSDRGEAFF
TGTGCCACATCACAGGGGTCTGACCGGGGGGAAGCTTTCTTT
>TRBV12-3/TRBV12-4|TRBJ2-1|few|-
CASSRRSRDEQFF
TGTGCCAGCAGTAGGAGGAGCCGGGATGAGCAGTTCTTC
>TRBV11-3|TRBJ2-5|few|TRBD2
CASSPGTSHEETQYF
TGTGCCAGCAGTCCCGGGACTAGCCATGAAGAGACCCAGTACTTC
>TRBV6-1|TRBJ2-3|many|TRBD2
CASSRAGAADTQYF
TGTGCCAGCAGCCGAGCGGGAGCGGCAGATACGCAGTATTTT
>TRBV5-1|TRBJ2-5|-|TRBD1
CASSIETGEETQYF
TGCGCCAGCAGCATCGAGACAGGGGAAGAGACCCAGTACTTC
>TRBV20-1|TRBJ2-6|-|-
CSALQTDLSSGANVLTF
TGCAGTGCTCTCCAGACAGACCTCAGCTCTGGGGCCAACGTCCTGACTTTC
>TRBV7-9|TRBJ2-1|-|-
CASRFTGEVNEQFF
TGTGCCAGCAGGTTTACAGGGGAGGTCAATGAGCAGTTCTTC
>TRBV12-3/TRBV12-4|TRBJ1-4|many|-
CASSSGRPNEKLFF
TGTGCCAGCAGTTCAGGCAGGCCTAATGAAAAACTGTTTTTT
>TRBV28|TRBJ2-3|few|-
CASSYFNTQYF
TGTGCCAGCAGTTATTTTAATACGCAGTATTTT
>TRBV7-9|TRBJ2-1|-|-
CASILDPLEGEQFF
TGTGCCAGCATCCTAGACCCCCTCGAAGGGGAGCAGTTCTTC
>TRBV20-1|TRBJ2-5|-|-
CSASRLVGETQYF
TGCAGTGCTAGTCGTCTAGTAGGGGAGACCCAGTACTTC
>TRBV20-1|TRBJ2-4|many|-
CSAQRGTLAKNIQYF
TGCAGTGCTCAAAGGGGAACCCTAGCCAAAAACATTCAGTACTTC
>TRBV5-5|TRBJ2-7|many|TRBD1
CASSLGTGVYEQYF
TGTGCCAGCAGCTTAGGGACAGGGGTCTACGAGCAGTACTTC
>TRBV7-8|TRBJ2-7|few|-
CASSLAAQGYEQYF
TGTGCCAGCAGCTTAGCGGCACAGGGCTACGAGCAGTACTTC